Following are 19 T cell receptor beta chains from one sample sequenced in a study of shared clonotypes between healthy human individuals. The assay was immunoSEQ multiplex PCR, and TCRdb's table has in-frame clones only and misses some. The repertoire consists of some 2,000,000 clones, with approximately 95% occurring once and the leading ten covering 0.13%. The sequencing sample was made of naive CD4+ T cells sorted from blood. Subset denoted: CD45RA+ positively selected. The receptors shown here come from a man between 18 and 29 years old in good health.

The rearrangement joins TRBV7-2 to TRBJ1-3; weak D call: TRBD1 (6 bases). This CDR3 has 16 residues. Germline V CDR1 and CDR2: SGHTA, FQGNSA. The germline V and J ends were trimmed by 5 bases and 4 bases, with 18 bases remaining between them. CDR3 DNA: TGTGCCAGCAGCCTAAAGAGCTCAGGGGTCGGAAACACCATATATTTT. It encodes CASSLKSSGVGNTIYF. Filled out from reference TRBV7-2 and TRBJ1-3, the complete variable domain reads GAGVSQSPSNKVTEKGKDVELRCDPISGHTALYWYRQSLGQGLEFLIYFQGNSAPDKSGLPSDRFSAERTGGSVSTLTIQRTQQEDSAVYLCASSLKSSGVGNTIYFGEGSWLTVV.

The chain recombines TRBV5-4 with TRBJ2-2, with 8 bases matching TRBD1. CDR3 size: 16 residues. Trimming at V came to 0 bases and at J to 1 base, leaving 2 bases not matched to a gene. CDR1 is SGHNT and CDR2 is YYREEE in the germline V gene (reference sequence). CDR3: CASSLGGTGNTGELFF. In DNA form, the CDR3 reads TGTGCCAGCAGCTTGGGTGGGACAGGGAACACCGGGGAGCTGTTTTTT.

The rearrangement joins TRBV7-9 to TRBJ1-2; D is perhaps TRBD1 (5 bases). Trimming left V 1 base short and J 8 bases short, with 20 bases between. Germline CDR1 SEHNR, CDR2 FQNEAQ (reference sequence). The CDR3 spans 16 residues. The CDR3 bases are TGTGCCAGCAGCTTAGAGCGTACGGGCAGGGTGGAGGGCTACACCTTC. This sequence encodes CASSLERTGRVEGYTF.

The J gene is TRBJ1-3, the V gene TRBV28, with TRBD1 identical over 9 bases. Germline CDR1 MDHEN, CDR2 SYDVKM. The length of the CDR3 is 15 residues. Trimming took 5 bases from V and 4 from J; bases not matched to a gene: 6. The CDR3 sequence is CASSLGQGQGNTIYF. CDR3 in DNA: TGTGCCAGCAGTCTCGGACAGGGGCAAGGAAACACCATATATTTT.

The chain combines TRBV27 with TRBJ1-1, with a possible D match to TRBD1 (6 bases). Deletions cut 2 bases from V and 2 bases from J, with 12 bases between. Germline loops: CDR1 MNHEY, CDR2 SMNVEV (reference sequence). The CDR3 extends over 15 amino acids. CDR3 in amino acids: CASSLSRTANTEAFF. The CDR3 coding sequence is TGTGCCAGCAGTTTAAGTCGGACAGCCAACACTGAAGCTTTCTTT.

V is TRBV7-9 and J is TRBJ2-3; D unclear. The CDR3 runs to 13 residues. Trimming removed 5 bases at V and 2 bases at J, with 8 bases between. CDR1 SEHNR and CDR2 FQNEAQ come from the germline V gene (reference sequence). The CDR3 DNA reads as TGTGCCAGCAGCCCTCCCCCCACAGATACGCAGTATTTT. Amino acids: CASSPPPTDTQYF.

The V call is TRBV18, the J call TRBJ2-3; the D gene is possibly TRBD2 (6 bases). V was shortened by 3 bases and J by 9 bases, with 16 bases between the two germline ends. The CDR3 covers 14 residues. The germline V gene encodes CDR1 KGHSH and CDR2 LQKENI. CDR3 amino acids: CASSPAPGGDTQYF. The DNA for the CDR3 is TGTGCCAGCTCACCCGCCCCCGGGGGAGACACGCAGTATTTT.

This chain uses TRBV5-1 with TRBJ2-3; 9 positions match TRBD1. V was clipped by 4 bases and J by 1 base; unmatched bases: 7. This CDR3 region has 16 residues. CDR1 and CDR2 from the germline V gene are SGHRS and YFSETQ. Written as DNA, the CDR3 is TGCGCCAGCAGCCTGACGGGACAGGGAGGCACAGATACGCAGTATTTT. Its translation is CASSLTGQGGTDTQYF. The full variable domain, in which reference TRBV5-1 and TRBJ2-3 provide the parts outside the CDR3, is KAGVTQTPRYLIKTRGQQVTLSCSPISGHRSVSWYQQTPGQGLQFLFEYFSETQRNKGNFPGRFSGRQFSNSRSEMNVSTLELGDSALYLCASSLTGQGGTDTQYFGPGTRLTVL.

Comments on this clone: The sample holds other DNA sequences that translate to the same CDR3. This chain uses TRBV5-1 with TRBJ1-5, with D tentatively TRBD1 (5 bases). The CDR3 is made up of 15 amino acids. V was clipped by 0 bases and J by 2 bases, with 9 bases between them. Germline values: CDR1 SGHRS, CDR2 YFSETQ. The CDR3 nucleotides read TGCGCCAGCAGCTTGGACGGGGCGGGCAATCAGCCCCAGCATTTT. Its translation is CASSLDGAGNQPQHF.

This clone was seen just once. Other DNA sequences of this sample code for an identical CDR3. This chain connects TRBV10-2 to TRBJ1-5; D is possibly TRBD1 (5 bases). V gave up 0 bases and J gave up 4 bases, with 7 bases separating them. The CDR3 spans 14 residues. Per the germline V gene, CDR1 is WSHSY and CDR2 is SAAADI. CDR3 residues: CASSESGLNQPQHF. The CDR3 DNA is TGCGCCAGCAGTGAGTCGGGGCTTAATCAGCCCCAGCATTTT.

The rearrangement links TRBV28 to TRBJ1-4; TRBD1 matches 7 bases. The CDR3 has 16 amino acids. V dropped 9 bases and J dropped 2; count of bases not matched to a gene: 12. Germline CDR1 reads MDHEN; CDR2 reads SYDVKM. CDR3: CASSKQGRGTNEKLFF. CDR3 nucleotide sequence: TGTGCCAGTTCCAAACAGGGGCGAGGGACTAATGAAAAACTGTTTTTT.

This chain joins TRBV28 and TRBJ2-3; 8 nucleotides agree with TRBD2. There are 14 residues in the CDR3. Germline CDR1 MDHEN, CDR2 SYDVKM. The V gene end was trimmed by 6 bases and the J gene end by 4 bases; junction bases not matched to a gene: 6. The DNA for the CDR3 is TGTGCCAGCAGGGCCGGGGGGGCTGCAGATACGCAGTATTTT. Amino acids: CASRAGGAADTQYF. Drawing the rest from reference TRBV28 and TRBJ2-3, the complete variable domain is DVKVTQSSRYLVKRTGEKVFLECVQDMDHENMFWYRQDPGLGLRLIYFSYDVKMKEKGDIPEGYSVSREKKERFSLILESASTNQTSMYLCASRAGGAADTQYFGPGTRLTVL.

This chain links TRBV30 with TRBJ1-5; a weak D match, TRBD1 (5 bases). V gave up 3 bases and J gave up 2 bases, with 17 bases separating them. Germline CDR1 and CDR2: GTSNPN and SVGIG (reference sequence). The CDR3 has 16 residues. CDR3 bases: TGTGCCTGGAGCCGAAATCTTGGGGACGGCAATCAGCCCCAGCATTTT. It translates to CAWSRNLGDGNQPQHF.

The CDR3 reads CANPRGGSNSPLHF. Written as DNA, the CDR3 is TGTGCCAACCCACGGGGGGGCTCTAATTCACCCCTCCACTTT. The rearrangement joins TRBV28 to TRBJ1-6; TRBD1 is a possible D gene (6 bases). V lost 10 bases, J lost 6 bases, and 16 bases lay in between. Germline-derived CDR1 and CDR2 are MDHEN and SYDVKM. The CDR3 covers 14 residues.

For this clone: The same CDR3 also results from other DNA sequences found in this sample. V and J are TRBV20-1 and TRBJ2-1; D unclear. The ends were cut back, 1 base at V and 6 bases at J, with 4 bases in the middle. Germline V gives CDR1 DFQATT, CDR2 SNEGSKA (reference sequence). The CDR3 has 11 amino acids. The CDR3 sequence is CSARAGNEQFF. The DNA of the CDR3 is TGCAGTGCTAGAGCAGGCAATGAGCAGTTCTTC.

In regard to this clone: Distinct nucleotide sequences in the sample also encode this CDR3. The chain recombines TRBV5-1 with TRBJ2-2, with TRBD1 matching over 9 bases. In germline, CDR1 is SGHRS, CDR2 YFSETQ. Germline trimming cut 0 bases from V and 3 bases from J; bases unmatched to any gene: 0. The CDR3 totals 15 residues. CDR3 amino acids: CASSLDRGHTGELFF. The CDR3 DNA follows: TGCGCCAGCAGCTTGGACAGGGGGCACACCGGGGAGCTGTTTTTT. The whole variable domain, remainder taken from reference TRBV5-1 and TRBJ2-2, is KAGVTQTPRYLIKTRGQQVTLSCSPISGHRSVSWYQQTPGQGLQFLFEYFSETQRNKGNFPGRFSGRQFSNSRSEMNVSTLELGDSALYLCASSLDRGHTGELFFGEGSRLTVL.

The chain combines TRBV27 with TRBJ1-1; 8 bases align to TRBD1. Germline V gene lookup returns CDR1 MNHEY and CDR2 SMNVEV (reference sequence). Trimming removed 2 bases from V and 9 bases from J; junction bases left unmatched: 5. The CDR3 consists of 13 residues. This CDR3 reads CASSLGGTGKAFF. CDR3 nucleotide sequence: TGTGCCAGCAGTTTAGGAGGGACAGGCAAAGCTTTCTTT.

This clone came up once. This chain connects TRBV10-3 to TRBJ2-5; the match to TRBD2 covers 8 bases. CDR1 and CDR2 from the germline V gene are ENHRY and SYGVKD. V dropped 10 bases and J dropped 4; count of bases not matched to a gene: 11. The CDR3 runs 14 residues. CDR3 bases: TGTGCCACCGCTTGGGCGGGGGGTTCAGAGACCCAGTACTTC. Its protein product is CATAWAGGSETQYF.

The J gene is TRBJ2-2, the V gene TRBV27, with D unclear. This CDR3 spans 13 amino acids. Looked up from germline, CDR1 is MNHEY and CDR2 is SMNVEV (reference sequence). The ends were cut back, 4 bases at V and 4 bases at J, with 7 bases in the middle. CDR3 amino acids: CASSSHSTGELFF. CDR3 sequence (DNA): TGTGCCAGCAGTTCCCATAGCACCGGGGAGCTGTTTTTT.